A selection of T cell receptor beta chains follows, all from one sample in a study of CD8 T cells in Susac syndrome. TCRdb called the immunoSEQ multiplex PCR reads again in MiXCR, with one record for every CDR3 protein. The sample shows about 180,000 distinct CDR3 sequences, roughly 94% of them seen only once. The sequenced material came from CD4+ T cells from PBMCs. The origin of the receptors is a human donor with Susac syndrome. CDR3s include the opening cysteine and the closing phenylalanine or tryptophan. The D gene is left open where the match is weak.

d_call	v_call	j_call	cdr3_aa	cdr3_nt
.	TRBV4-3	TRBJ2-3	CASSQGVTDTQYF	TGCGCCAGCAGCCAAGGAGTAACAGATACGCAGTATTTT
.	TRBV28	TRBJ1-2	CASSSEGSYYGYTF	TGTGCCAGCAGTTCTGAGGGCAGTTACTATGGCTACACCTTC
.	TRBV29-1	TRBJ1-2	CSVGGGSHDYTF	TGCAGCGTTGGAGGAGGCTCCCATGACTACACCTTC
TRBD2	TRBV7-3	TRBJ2-3	CASSFSGGPTDTQYF	TGTGCCAGCAGCTTTAGCGGGGGACCCACAGATACGCAGTATTTT
TRBD2	TRBV30	TRBJ2-1	CAWSRTSGGDEQFF	TGTGCCTGGAGTCGGACTAGCGGGGGGGATGAGCAGTTCTTC
TRBD2	TRBV7-9	TRBJ2-1	CASSLTTLAGIMDEQFF	TGTGCCAGCAGCTTAACTACGCTAGCGGGAATTATGGACGAGCAGTTCTTC
.	TRBV10-2	TRBJ2-1	CASKGLWTYNEQFF	TGCGCCAGCAAGGGCCTTTGGACCTACAATGAGCAGTTCTTC
TRBD1	TRBV28	TRBJ2-5	CASRLPGQGMETQYF	TGTGCCAGCAGACTCCCGGGACAGGGGATGGAGACCCAGTACTTC
.	TRBV20-1	TRBJ1-2	CSATGKGGYTF	TGCAGTGCTACAGGGAAGGGTGGCTACACCTTC
TRBD1	TRBV4-2	TRBJ2-5	CASSLIRGQGAGETQYF	TGTGCCAGCAGCCTAATTCGGGGACAGGGGGCTGGGGAGACCCAGTACTTC
TRBD1	TRBV27	TRBJ2-7	CASSLQTGAGEQYF	TGTGCCAGCAGTCTCCAGACAGGGGCCGGGGAGCAGTACTTC
.	TRBV9	TRBJ1-1	CASSVNPDNPNTEAFF	TGTGCCAGCAGCGTAAATCCGGATAACCCGAACACTGAAGCTTTCTTT
TRBD1	TRBV5-6	TRBJ1-2	CASSIPGTGVKIYGYTF	TGTGCCAGCAGCATACCCGGGACAGGGGTTAAAATCTATGGCTACACCTTC
.	TRBV24-1	TRBJ2-1	CATSDLQGRQQFF	TGTGCCACCAGTGATTTGCAGGGACGGCAGCAGTTCTTC
TRBD1	TRBV7-2	TRBJ2-7	CASSSSTGASYEQYF	TGTGCCAGCAGCTCGTCGACAGGGGCCTCCTACGAGCAGTACTTC